These T cell receptor beta chains were read from a single sample in a study of T cells in Graves' hyperthyroidism and ophthalmopathy. TCRdb passed the multiplex PCR reads through MiXCR, listing each CDR3 protein once. This sample yields about 720,000 distinct CDR3 sequences, of which roughly 15% are seen a single time; about 8.4% belongs to the top ten. The sample consisted of blood. Every receptor here comes from a man younger than 35 with Graves' hyperthyroidism. CDR3s include the opening cysteine and the closing phenylalanine or tryptophan. Each record gives: clone size, J gene, D gene, V gene, CDR3 protein, CDR3 DNA. A D gene is named only where the DNA matches it firmly. For some rows the clone size is stated as once, few or many, or as a class when expanded; others skip it.

size: many; J: TRBJ2-1; D: TRBD2; V: TRBV9; CDR3: CASSASGRGYNEQFF; DNA: TGTGCCAGCAGCGCTAGCGGGAGGGGATACAATGAGCAGTTCTTC
size: many; J: TRBJ2-3; D: TRBD1; V: TRBV29-1; CDR3: CSVKGGQGSTDTQYF; DNA: TGCAGCGTCAAAGGGGGACAGGGGAGCACAGATACGCAGTATTTT
size: few; J: TRBJ1-4; D: NA; V: TRBV27; CDR3: CASSLEARSSEKLFF; DNA: TGTGCCAGCAGTTTAGAGGCCCGGTCTTCTGAAAAACTGTTTTTT
size: many; J: TRBJ2-3; D: TRBD2; V: TRBV11-2; CDR3: CASSLLAGGTDTQYF; DNA: TGTGCCAGCAGCTTACTAGCGGGAGGAACAGATACGCAGTATTTT
size: few; J: TRBJ2-7; D: NA; V: TRBV29-1; CDR3: CSAAANFDYEQYF; DNA: TGCAGCGCAGCGGCTAATTTTGATTACGAGCAGTACTTC
size: NA; J: TRBJ2-7; D: TRBD1; V: TRBV7-2; CDR3: CASSWPDRGHYEQYF; DNA: TGTGCCAGCAGCTGGCCAGACAGGGGACACTACGAGCAGTACTTC
size: few; J: TRBJ2-1; D: NA; V: TRBV5-1; CDR3: CASTSTGTANEQFF; DNA: TGCGCCAGCACCTCTACGGGAACCGCCAATGAGCAGTTCTTC
size: many; J: TRBJ1-2; D: NA; V: TRBV28; CDR3: CASRGAIRGYTF; DNA: TGTGCCAGCAGGGGGGCCATTCGGGGCTACACCTTC
size: NA; J: TRBJ2-1; D: NA; V: TRBV19; CDR3: CASSIGLASYEQFF; DNA: TGTGCCAGTAGTATAGGGCTAGCTAGTTATGAGCAGTTCTTC
size: many; J: TRBJ2-1; D: NA; V: TRBV2; CDR3: CASSDSGSSYNEQFF; DNA: TGTGCCAGCAGCGATAGCGGTAGCTCCTACAATGAGCAGTTCTTC
size: many; J: TRBJ1-1; D: NA; V: TRBV28; CDR3: CASTLPPNTEAFF; DNA: TGTGCCAGCACCCTTCCCCCGAACACTGAAGCTTTCTTT
size: NA; J: TRBJ2-3; D: TRBD2; V: TRBV7-6; CDR3: CASRGEAGSTDTQYF; DNA: TGTGCCAGCCGGGGGGAAGCTGGGAGCACAGATACGCAGTATTTT
size: few; J: TRBJ1-5; D: TRBD1; V: TRBV6-2/TRBV6-3; CDR3: CASKRGRGLDQPQHF; DNA: TGTGCCAGCAAAAGGGGCAGGGGGTTGGATCAGCCCCAGCATTTT
size: few; J: TRBJ2-7; D: TRBD1; V: TRBV18; CDR3: CASSIRDSPYEQYF; DNA: TGTGCCAGCTCAATCCGGGACAGTCCCTACGAGCAGTACTTC
size: NA; J: TRBJ2-1; D: TRBD2; V: TRBV28; CDR3: CASSFRAGIRNYNEQFF; DNA: TGTGCCAGCAGTTTTAGAGCGGGAATCCGTAATTACAATGAGCAGTTCTTC
size: few; J: TRBJ1-2; D: NA; V: TRBV6-2/TRBV6-3; CDR3: CASTPPGQSYGYTF; DNA: TGTGCCAGCACCCCTCCCGGACAATCCTATGGCTACACCTTC
size: NA; J: TRBJ2-3; D: TRBD1; V: TRBV5-1; CDR3: CASSLEQGARTDTQYF; DNA: TGCGCCAGCAGCTTAGAACAGGGGGCTCGCACAGATACGCAGTATTTT
size: many; J: TRBJ1-6; D: TRBD1; V: TRBV12-3/TRBV12-4; CDR3: CASSWTGGGSPLHF; DNA: TGTGCCAGCAGTTGGACAGGGGGGGGATCACCCCTCCACTTT
size: many; J: TRBJ1-2; D: NA; V: TRBV27; CDR3: CASSPLQAAGYTF; DNA: TGTGCCAGCAGTCCCCTCCAGGCTGCAGGCTACACCTTC
size: many; J: TRBJ2-1; D: TRBD1; V: TRBV7-8; CDR3: CASSWDRLDEQFF; DNA: TGTGCCAGCAGCTGGGACAGGCTGGATGAGCAGTTCTTC
size: many; J: TRBJ2-1; D: NA; V: TRBV30; CDR3: CAWTVVNEQFF; DNA: TGTGCCTGGACCGTAGTCAATGAGCAGTTCTTC
size: many; J: TRBJ1-6; D: TRBD1; V: TRBV2; CDR3: CASRSGTGRSPLHF; DNA: TGTGCCAGCAGGTCCGGGACAGGGAGATCACCCCTCCACTTT
size: NA; J: TRBJ2-1; D: TRBD1; V: TRBV25-1; CDR3: CASSVRDSDEQFF; DNA: TGTGCCAGCAGTGTCCGGGACAGCGATGAGCAGTTCTTC
size: many; J: TRBJ1-5; D: TRBD1; V: TRBV6-2/TRBV6-3; CDR3: CASSPQGGQPQHF; DNA: TGTGCCAGCAGTCCACAGGGGGGCCAGCCCCAGCATTTT
size: NA; J: TRBJ2-7; D: TRBD2; V: TRBV29-1; CDR3: CSVKTSPYEQYF; DNA: TGCAGCGTCAAGACTAGCCCCTACGAGCAGTACTTC
size: few; J: TRBJ2-1; D: NA; V: TRBV4-1; CDR3: CASSLPGQRRGEQFF; DNA: TGCGCCAGCAGCCTACCGGGACAACGAAGGGGTGAGCAGTTCTTC
size: NA; J: TRBJ2-4; D: NA; V: TRBV29-1; CDR3: CSVEGVLKNIQYF; DNA: TGCAGCGTTGAGGGGGTATTGAAAAACATTCAGTACTTC
size: NA; J: TRBJ2-7; D: NA; V: TRBV9; CDR3: CASSSSGTPYEQYF; DNA: TGTGCCAGCAGCTCCTCCGGGACACCCTACGAGCAGTACTTC
size: many; J: TRBJ2-1; D: NA; V: TRBV20-1; CDR3: CSAREALRDSYNEQFF; DNA: TGCAGTGCTAGAGAAGCGCTTCGAGACTCCTACAATGAGCAGTTCTTC
size: few; J: TRBJ2-3; D: NA; V: TRBV29-1; CDR3: CSVVGADTDTQYF; DNA: TGCAGCGTTGTCGGGGCGGATACAGATACGCAGTATTTT
size: NA; J: TRBJ1-5; D: TRBD1; V: TRBV28; CDR3: CASYTGGAGQPQHF; DNA: TGTGCCAGCTATACAGGGGGCGCAGGTCAGCCCCAGCATTTT
size: NA; J: TRBJ2-2; D: NA; V: TRBV5-4; CDR3: CASSMRGNTGELFF; DNA: TGTGCCAGCAGCATGAGGGGGAACACCGGGGAGCTGTTTTTT
size: many; J: TRBJ1-1; D: NA; V: TRBV11-2; CDR3: CASSPSLGHMNTEAFF; DNA: TGTGCCAGCAGCCCAAGCCTGGGACACATGAACACTGAAGCTTTCTTT
size: many; J: TRBJ1-1; D: NA; V: TRBV2; CDR3: CASRWGRANTEAFF; DNA: TGTGCCAGCAGGTGGGGCAGGGCGAACACTGAAGCTTTCTTT
size: few; J: TRBJ1-1; D: TRBD1; V: TRBV30; CDR3: CAGHRGLTEAFF; DNA: TGTGCCGGACACAGGGGGCTCACTGAAGCTTTCTTT
size: few; J: TRBJ1-5; D: TRBD1; V: TRBV9; CDR3: CASSIGQGGQPQHF; DNA: TGTGCCAGCAGCATAGGACAGGGCGGGCAGCCCCAGCATTTT
size: many; J: TRBJ2-5; D: NA; V: TRBV7-9; CDR3: CASSFRDGPQETQYF; DNA: TGTGCCAGCAGCTTCCGGGACGGACCACAAGAGACCCAGTACTTC
size: once; J: TRBJ1-5; D: NA; V: TRBV2; CDR3: CASSGGGGVTRPQHF; DNA: TGTGCCAGCAGTGGAGGTGGGGGTGTCACTCGGCCCCAGCATTTT
size: few; J: TRBJ1-2; D: TRBD1; V: TRBV15; CDR3: CATSLMAGTASVYGYTF; DNA: TGTGCCACCAGCCTAATGGCCGGGACAGCATCCGTCTATGGCTACACCTTC
size: many; J: TRBJ1-2; D: NA; V: TRBV30; CDR3: CAWSVPAVPTNGYTF; DNA: TGTGCCTGGAGTGTACCGGCGGTCCCAACAAATGGCTACACCTTC
size: NA; J: TRBJ1-2; D: NA; V: TRBV14; CDR3: CASSQVLGTSNYGYTF; DNA: TGTGCCAGCAGCCAAGTACTAGGGACATCTAACTATGGCTACACCTTC
size: many; J: TRBJ1-1; D: TRBD1; V: TRBV14; CDR3: CASSQEDRATEAFF; DNA: TGTGCCAGCAGCCAAGAGGACAGGGCGACTGAAGCTTTCTTT
size: few; J: TRBJ2-4; D: TRBD2; V: TRBV11-2; CDR3: CASSPGLAGYLAKNIQYF; DNA: TGTGCCAGCAGCCCCGGACTAGCGGGGTATCTAGCCAAAAACATTCAGTACTTC
size: many; J: TRBJ2-5; D: NA; V: TRBV20-1; CDR3: CSIVTQETQYF; DNA: TGCAGTATCGTCACCCAAGAGACCCAGTACTTC
size: many; J: TRBJ1-2; D: NA; V: TRBV28; CDR3: CASSLYSGTPTNYGYTF; DNA: TGTGCCAGCAGTTTGTATTCGGGTACCCCCACAAACTATGGCTACACCTTC
size: many; J: TRBJ1-6; D: NA; V: TRBV28; CDR3: CASSVSNNSPLHF; DNA: TGTGCCAGCAGTGTCAGCAATAATTCACCCCTCCACTTT
size: many; J: TRBJ2-3; D: TRBD2; V: TRBV28; CDR3: CASTGRLAGGTDTQYF; DNA: TGTGCCAGCACTGGACGACTAGCGGGAGGTACAGATACGCAGTATTTT
size: few; J: TRBJ2-2; D: NA; V: TRBV5-1; CDR3: CASSSGGAAPNTGELFF; DNA: TGCGCCAGCAGCTCGGGTGGAGCGGCACCGAACACCGGGGAGCTGTTTTTT
size: NA; J: TRBJ1-2; D: NA; V: TRBV5-4; CDR3: CASSLTVLDYGYTF; DNA: TGTGCCAGCAGCTTGACAGTGTTGGACTATGGCTACACCTTC
size: many; J: TRBJ2-7; D: NA; V: TRBV2; CDR3: CASSESWRISGQYF; DNA: TGTGCCAGCAGTGAAAGTTGGCGTATCAGCGGGCAGTACTTC
size: few; J: TRBJ1-4; D: TRBD1; V: TRBV7-9; CDR3: CASSEQGASEKLFF; DNA: TGTGCCAGCAGCGAACAGGGGGCGAGTGAAAAACTGTTTTTT
size: few; J: TRBJ2-1; D: TRBD2; V: TRBV20-1; CDR3: CSASFQREGYNEQFF; DNA: TGCAGTGCTAGCTTCCAGCGGGAGGGTTACAATGAGCAGTTCTTC
size: NA; J: TRBJ2-1; D: TRBD2; V: TRBV19; CDR3: CASSITSGSYEQFF; DNA: TGTGCCAGTAGTATTACTAGCGGGAGCTATGAGCAGTTCTTC
size: many; J: TRBJ2-7; D: TRBD1; V: TRBV28; CDR3: CASSLMYRGREQYF; DNA: TGTGCCAGCAGTTTAATGTACAGGGGGCGAGAGCAGTACTTC